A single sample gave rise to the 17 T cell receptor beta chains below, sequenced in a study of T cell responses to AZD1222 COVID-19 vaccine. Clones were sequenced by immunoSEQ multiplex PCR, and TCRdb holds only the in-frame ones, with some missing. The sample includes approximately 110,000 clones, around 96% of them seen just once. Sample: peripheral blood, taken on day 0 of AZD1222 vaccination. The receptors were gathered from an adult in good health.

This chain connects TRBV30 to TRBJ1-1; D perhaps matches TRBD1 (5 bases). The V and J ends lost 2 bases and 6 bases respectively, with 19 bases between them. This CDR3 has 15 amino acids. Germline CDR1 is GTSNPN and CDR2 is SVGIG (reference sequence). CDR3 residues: CAWSPFSGAISEAFF. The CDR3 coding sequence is TGTGCCTGGAGTCCATTCTCCGGGGCGATATCTGAAGCTTTCTTT.

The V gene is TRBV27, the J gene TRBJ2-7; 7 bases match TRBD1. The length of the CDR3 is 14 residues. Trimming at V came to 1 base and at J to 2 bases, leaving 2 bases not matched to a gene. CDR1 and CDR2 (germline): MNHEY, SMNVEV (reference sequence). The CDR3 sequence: CASSLWQGAYEQYF. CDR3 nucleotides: TGTGCCAGCAGTTTATGGCAGGGGGCCTACGAGCAGTACTTC.

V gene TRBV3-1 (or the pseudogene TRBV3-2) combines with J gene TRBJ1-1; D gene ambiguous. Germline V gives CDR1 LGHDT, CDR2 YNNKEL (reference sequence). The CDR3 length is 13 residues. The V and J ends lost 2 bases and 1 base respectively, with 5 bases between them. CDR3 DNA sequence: TGTGCCAGCAGCCAAACAGAGAACACTGAAGCTTTCTTT. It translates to CASSQTENTEAFF.

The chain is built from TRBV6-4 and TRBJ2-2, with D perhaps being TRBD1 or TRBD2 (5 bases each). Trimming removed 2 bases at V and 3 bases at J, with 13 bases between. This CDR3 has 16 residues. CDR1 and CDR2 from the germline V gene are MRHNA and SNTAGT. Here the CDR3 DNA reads TGTGCCAGCAGTGACGGGCCGGGACCATACACCGGGGAGCTGTTTTTT. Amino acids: CASSDGPGPYTGELFF.

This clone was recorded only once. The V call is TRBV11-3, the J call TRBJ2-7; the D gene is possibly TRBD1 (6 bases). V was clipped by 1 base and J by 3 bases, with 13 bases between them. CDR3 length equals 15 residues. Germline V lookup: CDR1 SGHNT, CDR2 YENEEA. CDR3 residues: CASSLAQGPNYEQYF. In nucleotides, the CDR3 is TGTGCCAGCAGCTTAGCTCAGGGGCCTAACTACGAGCAGTACTTC. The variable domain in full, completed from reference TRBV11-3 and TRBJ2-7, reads EAGVVQSPRYKIIEKKQPVAFWCNPISGHNTLYWYLQNLGQGPELLIRYENEEAVDDSQLPKDRFSAERLKGVDSTLKIQPAELGDSAVYLCASSLAQGPNYEQYFGPGTRLTVT.

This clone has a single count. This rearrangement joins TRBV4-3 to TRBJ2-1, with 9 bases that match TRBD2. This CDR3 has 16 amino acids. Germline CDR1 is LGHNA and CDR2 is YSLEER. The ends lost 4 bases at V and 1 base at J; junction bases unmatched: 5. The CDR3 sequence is CASSPIAGASYNEQFF. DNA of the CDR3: TGCGCCAGCAGCCCGATAGCGGGGGCTTCCTACAATGAGCAGTTCTTC.

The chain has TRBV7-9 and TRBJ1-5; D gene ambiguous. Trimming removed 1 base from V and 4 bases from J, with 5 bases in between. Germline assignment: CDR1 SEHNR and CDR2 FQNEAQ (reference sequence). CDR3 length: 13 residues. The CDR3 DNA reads TGTGCCAGCAGCTTAGGCCTAAATCAGCCCCAGCATTTT. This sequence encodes CASSLGLNQPQHF.

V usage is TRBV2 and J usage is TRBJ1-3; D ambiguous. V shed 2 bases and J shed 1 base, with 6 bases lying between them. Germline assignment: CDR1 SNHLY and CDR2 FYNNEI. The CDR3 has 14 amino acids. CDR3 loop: CASSERDSGNTIYF. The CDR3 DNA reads TGTGCCAGCAGTGAAAGGGATTCTGGAAACACCATATATTTT.

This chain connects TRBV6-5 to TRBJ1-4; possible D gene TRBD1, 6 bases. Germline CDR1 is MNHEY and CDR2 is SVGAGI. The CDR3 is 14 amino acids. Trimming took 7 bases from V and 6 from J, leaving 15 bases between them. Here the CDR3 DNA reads TGTGCCAGCATCGTGGGGGGGCATGATGAAAAACTGTTTTTT. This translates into CASIVGGHDEKLFF.

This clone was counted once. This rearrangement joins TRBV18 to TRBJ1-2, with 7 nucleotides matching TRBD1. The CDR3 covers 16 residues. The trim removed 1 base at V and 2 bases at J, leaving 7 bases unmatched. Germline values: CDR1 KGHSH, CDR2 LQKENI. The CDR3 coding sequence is TGTGCCAGCTCACCACAACGGGACAGATCAAACTATGGCTACACCTTC. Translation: CASSPQRDRSNYGYTF.

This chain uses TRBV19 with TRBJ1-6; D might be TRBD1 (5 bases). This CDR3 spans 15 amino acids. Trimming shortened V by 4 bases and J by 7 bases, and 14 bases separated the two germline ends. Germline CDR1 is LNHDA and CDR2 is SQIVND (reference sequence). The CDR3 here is CASSKAGLGNSPLHF. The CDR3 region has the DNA TGTGCCAGTAGTAAGGCGGGGCTGGGGAATTCACCCCTCCACTTT.

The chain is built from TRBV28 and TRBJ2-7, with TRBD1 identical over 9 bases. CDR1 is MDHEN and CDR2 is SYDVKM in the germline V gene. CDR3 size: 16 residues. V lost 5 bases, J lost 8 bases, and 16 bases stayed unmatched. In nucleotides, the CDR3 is TGTGCCAGCAGTCAACCCGCCGGGACAGGGCTATGGAAGCAGTACTTC. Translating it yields CASSQPAGTGLWKQYF.

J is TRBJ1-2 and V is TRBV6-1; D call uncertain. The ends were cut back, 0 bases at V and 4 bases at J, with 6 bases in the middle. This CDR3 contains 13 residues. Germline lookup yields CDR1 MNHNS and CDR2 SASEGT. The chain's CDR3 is CASSEAGLYGYTF. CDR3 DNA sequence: TGTGCCAGCAGTGAAGCGGGTCTCTATGGCTACACCTTC.

DNA of the CDR3: TGTGCCAGCAGTGTCAGGGAGGCCCTCCACTTT. It codes for CASSVREALHF. V gene TRBV2 combines with J gene TRBJ1-6; a possible D gene is TRBD1 (5 bases). V gave up 4 bases and J gave up 14 bases, with 9 bases separating them. The germline V gene encodes CDR1 SNHLY and CDR2 FYNNEI. This CDR3 has 11 residues.

The CDR3 loop reads CASSAYRGKGQETQYF. CDR3 coding DNA: TGTGCCAGCAGTGCATACAGGGGGAAGGGCCAAGAGACCCAGTACTTC. The chain employs TRBV25-1 and TRBJ2-5, with 8 nucleotides matching TRBD1. V was pared by 4 bases and J by 1 base, with 8 bases of the junction left unmatched. Germline assignment: CDR1 MGHDK and CDR2 SYGVNS. This CDR3 has 16 amino acids.

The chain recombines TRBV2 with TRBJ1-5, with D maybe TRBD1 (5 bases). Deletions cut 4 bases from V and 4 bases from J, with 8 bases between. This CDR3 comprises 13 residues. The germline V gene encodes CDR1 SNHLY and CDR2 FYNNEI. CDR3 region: CASSATVNQPQHF. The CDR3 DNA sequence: TGTGCCAGCAGTGCGACAGTTAATCAGCCCCAGCATTTT. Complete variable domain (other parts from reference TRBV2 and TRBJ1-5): EPEVTQTPSHQVTQMGQEVILRCVPISNHLYFYWYRQILGQKVEFLVSFYNNEISEKSEIFDDQFSVERPDGSNFTLKIRSTKLEDSAMYFCASSATVNQPQHFGDGTRLSIL.

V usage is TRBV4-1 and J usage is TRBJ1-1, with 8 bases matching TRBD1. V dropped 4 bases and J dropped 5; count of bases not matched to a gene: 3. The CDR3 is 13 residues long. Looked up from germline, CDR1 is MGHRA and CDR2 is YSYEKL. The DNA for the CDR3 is TGCGCCAGCAGCCCGACAGGGGAAACTGAAGCTTTCTTT. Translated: CASSPTGETEAFF.